The T cell receptor (beta chain) described here comes from a study of regulatory T cells in long-lasting Graves disease. Study outcomes and limitations: There was favoring of TRBV28, TRBJ1-2 and TRBJ2-5 in persistent disease.

The CDR3 contains 11 residues. Trimming cost V 6 bases and J 6 bases, with 9 bases left between them. Documented time point: persistent/refractory GD, antithyroid drugs over 5 years with positive TRAb. TCR sequences were obtained from RNA taken from PBMCs. Diagnosis followed American Thyroid Association guidelines for Graves' disease. An approximately 9-milliliter sample of peripheral blood was drawn into EDTA tubes. Libraries of TCR beta came from iRepertoire HTBI primers plus Arm-PCR of CDR3 regions. Via MiXCR, TCRdb re-called the multiplex PCR reads, giving one row per CDR3 protein. The sample carries roughly 400,000 distinct CDR3 sequences, 20% to 25% recorded once. This clonotype has a count of ten or more. What it binds is not known.

This specimen consisted of peripheral blood mononuclear cells (PBMCs), obtained when the disease was refractory, from a patient treated with antithyroid drugs. This TCR was sampled from a female donor with Graves disease. This chain joins TRBV12-3 or TRBV12-4 and TRBJ2-7; weak D call: TRBD2 (6 bases). Written as DNA, the CDR3 is TGTGCCAGCAGCTCGGGGGTCGAGCAGTACTTC. It encodes CASSSGVEQYF.